This T cell receptor (beta chain) was profiled in a study of identical twins. General study findings and limits: Cross-sectional statistical analysis was relied on for the conclusions, without the same donors being followed.

TCRdb called the 5' RACE reads again in MiXCR, with one record for every CDR3 protein. The repertoire includes a few hundred thousand distinct CDR3 sequences, 14% of them detected once, and approximately 0.9% sits in the top ten. Concerning this clonotype itself: Its matching antigen is unknown.

Another study also made use of these data, one on yellow fever vaccine responses in identical twins.

This sequence was found in a woman aged 18-35 years in good health. The sequencing sample was made of CD4+ T cells sorted from blood.

CDR3 in amino acids: CAITSTQGKPTEAFF. The CDR3 DNA sequence: TGTGCCATCACCTCAACACAGGGTAAACCGACTGAAGCTTTCTTT. The chain uses TRBV10-3 and TRBJ1-1; a possible D gene is TRBD1 (6 bases). Looked up from germline, CDR1 is ENHRY and CDR2 is SYGVKD. The CDR3 contains 15 residues. The V end was cut by 7 bases, the J end by 5 bases, with 20 bases between.